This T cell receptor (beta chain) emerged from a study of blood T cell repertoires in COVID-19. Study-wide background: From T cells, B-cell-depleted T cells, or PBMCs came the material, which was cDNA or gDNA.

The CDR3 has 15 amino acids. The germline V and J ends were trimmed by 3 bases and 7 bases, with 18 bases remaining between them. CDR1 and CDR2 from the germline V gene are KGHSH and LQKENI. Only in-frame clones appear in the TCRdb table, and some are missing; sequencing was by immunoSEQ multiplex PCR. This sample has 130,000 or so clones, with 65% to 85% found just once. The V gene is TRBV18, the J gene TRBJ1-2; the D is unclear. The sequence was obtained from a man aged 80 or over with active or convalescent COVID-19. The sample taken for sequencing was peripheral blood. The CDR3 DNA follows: TGTGCCAGCTCACCGGGATGGGAGAGTATAGTTGGCTACACCTTC. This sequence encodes CASSPGWESIVGYTF.